This record covers a single T cell receptor beta chain. Germline V gene data show CDR1 as MGHDK and CDR2 as SYGVNS. Trimming cost V 5 bases and J 2 bases, with 15 bases left between them. This CDR3 contains 15 residues. This specimen belongs to a study of blood T cell repertoires in COVID-19. Study at large: Some COVID-19 samples were acute and others convalescent; all came from the United States, Italy and Spain. Sources were T cells, B-cell-depleted T cells, or PBMCs; the material itself was cDNA or gDNA.

Methods used by the authors: Reference gene primer amplification in the assay estimated nucleated cell counts. Sequencing used immunoSEQ multiplex PCR; TCRdb keeps in-frame clones, though not all of them. V and J calls and clone size are those listed in that table; D and trimming were worked out from the DNA. This sample has 70,000 or so clones, with approximately 86% found just once. The chain uses TRBV25-1 and TRBJ1-1; D might be TRBD1 (6 bases). The origin of this receptor is a man between 45 and 60 years old with acute or convalescent COVID-19. Sequencing input: peripheral blood. The CDR3 protein is CASSSPRTVNTEAFF. The CDR3 region has the DNA TGTGCCAGCAGTTCTCCACGGACAGTCAACACTGAAGCTTTCTTT.